Shown below are 32 T cell receptor beta chains from a single sample sequenced in a study of cytomegalovirus exposure and HLA in healthy donors. In the PCR, 60 Vbeta and 13 Jbeta primers were used. The protocol was immunoSEQ multiplex PCR, while the TCRdb copy is restricted to in-frame clones and leaves out a portion. There are roughly 100,000 clones in the sample; 82% occur only once, and roughly 3.5% lies in the top ten. Sequenced: PBMCs. These receptors originate from a man under 40 in good health and CMV-seropositive.

The chain joins TRBV28 to TRBJ2-1; TRBD2 is a possible D gene (6 bases). This CDR3 contains 15 residues. Germline values: CDR1 MDHEN, CDR2 SYDVKM. V lost 2 bases to trimming and J lost 2 bases, with 10 bases between them. The CDR3: CASSLQGGAYNEQFF. The CDR3 bases are TGTGCCAGCAGTTTACAGGGAGGCGCCTACAATGAGCAGTTCTTC. Full variable domain (remainder filled in from reference TRBV28 and TRBJ2-1): DVKVTQSSRYLVKRTGEKVFLECVQDMDHENMFWYRQDPGLGLRLIYFSYDVKMKEKGDIPEGYSVSREKKERFSLILESASTNQTSMYLCASSLQGGAYNEQFFGPGTRLTVL.

The CDR3 loop is CASSRGLAPPSETQYF. Written as DNA, the CDR3 is TGTGCCAGCAGCAGAGGGCTAGCGCCTCCGTCTGAGACCCAGTACTTC. The V and J genes are TRBV7-8 and TRBJ2-5; D is possibly TRBD2 (6 bases). This CDR3 has 16 residues. V was clipped by 5 bases and J by 5 bases, with 21 bases between them. Germline V lookup: CDR1 SGHVS, CDR2 FQNEAQ. The full variable domain, in which reference TRBV7-8 and TRBJ2-5 provide the parts outside the CDR3, is GAGVSQSPRYKVAKRGQDVALRCDPISGHVSLFWYQQALGQGPEFLTYFQNEAQLDKSGLPSDRFFAERPEGSVSTLKIQRTQQEDSAVYLCASSRGLAPPSETQYFGPGTRLLVL.

V usage is TRBV19 and J usage is TRBJ1-5; maybe TRBD1 (6 bases). Germline V lookup: CDR1 LNHDA, CDR2 SQIVND (reference sequence). V lost 7 bases to trimming and J lost 0 bases, with 22 bases between them. CDR3 size: 18 residues. CDR3 loop: CASTSQGSGAYSNQPQHF. CDR3 in DNA: TGTGCCAGTACCTCACAGGGTAGTGGTGCGTATAGCAATCAGCCCCAGCATTTT.

The CDR3 protein is CASSYSGTDNEQFF. For the CDR3, the DNA is TGTGCCAGCAGTTACTCCGGGACAGACAATGAGCAGTTCTTC. The chain joins TRBV6-5 to TRBJ2-1; 7 bases align to TRBD1. The germline V gene has CDR1 MNHEY and CDR2 SVGAGI. After removal of 0 bases from V and 5 bases from J, the junction contained 1 base not matched to a gene. This CDR3 comprises 14 residues.

The rearrangement links TRBV5-4 to TRBJ2-4; D perhaps matches TRBD1 (6 bases). The CDR3 is 14 amino acids. V was trimmed by 2 bases and J by 4 bases, leaving 10 bases between them. Germline lookup yields CDR1 SGHNT and CDR2 YYREEE (reference sequence). CDR3 DNA: TGTGCCAGCAGCTTCCGGACAGATAAAAACATTCAGTACTTC. Its translation is CASSFRTDKNIQYF.

The V call is TRBV5-1, the J call TRBJ2-3; TRBD2 agrees at 7 bases. This CDR3 has 14 amino acids. From germline, CDR1 is SGHRS and CDR2 YFSETQ. J gave up 1 base and V 6 bases, and 5 bases lay outside the gene matches. CDR3 sequence: CASTWTRGTDTQYF. For the CDR3, the DNA is TGCGCCAGCACTTGGACTAGGGGCACAGATACGCAGTATTTT.

The V gene is TRBV7-2, the J gene TRBJ2-1; 9 bases align to TRBD2. The length of the CDR3 is 18 residues. The V segment lost 1 base and the J segment 6 bases; nucleotides outside the gene matches: 13. Germline CDR1 and CDR2: SGHTA and FQGNSA. In DNA form, the CDR3 reads TGTGCCAGCAGCTTAGAGGGTAGCGGGAGCTTAAGGCCCAATGAGCAGTTCTTC. Protein: CASSLEGSGSLRPNEQFF. The full variable domain, its missing parts supplied by reference TRBV7-2 and TRBJ2-1, is GAGVSQSPSNKVTEKGKDVELRCDPISGHTALYWYRQSLGQGLEFLIYFQGNSAPDKSGLPSDRFSAERTGGSVSTLTIQRTQQEDSAVYLCASSLEGSGSLRPNEQFFGPGTRLTVL.

The V gene is TRBV19, the J gene TRBJ2-2, with 10 positions matching TRBD2. CDR3 size: 15 residues. CDR1 and CDR2 (germline): LNHDA, SQIVND (reference sequence). V lost 5 bases, J lost 6 bases, and 6 bases stayed unmatched. CDR3 amino acids: CASSVLAGRAGELFF. CDR3 DNA: TGTGCCAGTAGTGTACTAGCGGGAAGGGCCGGGGAGCTGTTTTTT.

CDR3 protein: CGLDRGNYNEQFF. Written as DNA, the CDR3 is TGCGGCTTAGACAGGGGTAACTACAATGAGCAGTTCTTC. The chain carries TRBV29-1 and TRBJ2-1, with 8 nucleotides matching TRBD1. This CDR3 contains 13 residues. Germline loops: CDR1 SQVTM, CDR2 ANQGSEA.

J is TRBJ2-7 and V is TRBV5-1; 9 nucleotides align to TRBD2. V was clipped by 0 bases and J by 0 bases; unmatched bases: 16. This CDR3 has 20 residues. Germline assignment: CDR1 SGHRS and CDR2 YFSETQ. Here the CDR3 DNA reads TGCGCCAGCAGCTTGGTCCACAGGCCGCGTGGGACTAGCTTCTCCTACGAGCAGTACTTC. It codes for CASSLVHRPRGTSFSYEQYF.

The chain is built from TRBV5-1 and TRBJ2-1; D gene unclear. CDR1 and CDR2 from the germline V gene are SGHRS and YFSETQ. The CDR3 covers 15 residues. V was clipped by 1 base and J by 5 bases, with 13 bases between them. As DNA, the CDR3 is TGCGCCAGCAGCTTGCCTATCGAGTCCCACAATGAGCAGTTCTTC. Its protein product is CASSLPIESHNEQFF.

The rearrangement uses TRBV5-4 and TRBJ2-3; TRBD2 aligns across 13 bases. CDR3 length: 17 amino acids. Germline V gene lookup returns CDR1 SGHNT and CDR2 YYREEE (reference sequence). Germline trimming cut 0 bases from V and 2 bases from J; bases unmatched to any gene: 3. This CDR3 is CASSLGGLAGNTDTQYF. The CDR3 nucleotides are TGTGCCAGCAGCTTGGGGGGACTAGCGGGAAACACAGATACGCAGTATTTT.

This chain uses TRBV9 with TRBJ2-3; tentatively, D is TRBD2 (5 bases). Trimming stripped 0 bases from V and 1 base from J, with 6 bases between. CDR3 length: 14 amino acids. Germline CDR1 reads SGDLS; CDR2 reads YYNGEE. The CDR3 DNA reads TGTGCCAGCAGCGTAGATAGCGGCACAGATACGCAGTATTTT. Protein: CASSVDSGTDTQYF.

J is TRBJ2-7 and V is TRBV2, with 9 bases fitting TRBD1. The V and J ends lost 6 bases and 3 bases, in that order; junction bases with no gene match: 6. Germline V gene sequence: CDR1 SNHLY, CDR2 FYNNEI. The CDR3 length is 14 residues. CDR3 in amino acids: CASSENRGLYEQYF. In nucleotides, the CDR3 is TGTGCCAGCAGCGAGAACAGGGGGCTCTACGAGCAGTACTTC.

The chain carries TRBV30 and TRBJ1-5; D gene uncertain. The CDR3 covers 13 residues. The germline CDR1 and CDR2 sequences are GTSNPN and SVGIG (reference sequence). Trimming cost V 2 bases and J 7 bases, with 12 bases left between them. CDR3 DNA sequence: TGTGCCTGGAGTACCGGGGTCGAGCAGCCCCAGCATTTT. Residues: CAWSTGVEQPQHF.

CDR3 residues: CASSRERGYFNYGYTF. The CDR3 DNA is TGTGCCAGCAGCCGAGAGCGGGGATACTTTAACTATGGCTACACCTTC. The chain has TRBV13 and TRBJ1-2, with D unclear. V was cut by 5 bases and J by 1 base, with 17 bases left in between. CDR3 size: 16 residues. Germline loops: CDR1 PRHDT, CDR2 FYEKMQ (reference sequence).

The rearrangement joins TRBV11-2 to TRBJ2-1; tentatively, D is TRBD1 (5 bases). Germline V gene sequence: CDR1 SGHAT, CDR2 FQNNGV. Trimming took 5 bases from V and 4 from J, leaving 6 bases between them. The CDR3 runs 12 residues. This CDR3 reads CASSPGYNEQFF. The CDR3 DNA reads as TGTGCCAGCAGCCCAGGGTACAATGAGCAGTTCTTC.

The V call is TRBV18, the J call TRBJ1-5; 7 nucleotides match TRBD1. The CDR3 has 13 amino acids. CDR1 is KGHSH, CDR2 LQKENI, per germline. After removal of 3 bases from V and 4 bases from J, the junction contained 0 bases not matched to a gene. CDR3 residues: CASSPGQNQPQHF. The DNA for the CDR3 is TGTGCCAGCTCACCGGGACAGAATCAGCCCCAGCATTTT.

The V gene is TRBV13, the J gene TRBJ2-6; TRBD2 matches at 12 bases. Germline V lookup: CDR1 PRHDT, CDR2 FYEKMQ (reference sequence). The V and J ends lost 2 bases and 0 bases, in that order; junction bases with no gene match: 17. The CDR3 is made up of 23 amino acids. The CDR3 spells CASSLYLLAGGPKVNSGANVLTF. The CDR3 bases are TGTGCCAGCAGCTTATACTTACTAGCGGGAGGACCGAAGGTGAACTCTGGGGCCAACGTCCTGACTTTC.

J is TRBJ2-1 and V is TRBV19, with 12 nucleotides matching TRBD2. The CDR3 extends over 16 amino acids. Germline assignment: CDR1 LNHDA and CDR2 SQIVND (reference sequence). J was trimmed by 10 bases and V by 7 bases; bases with no gene match: 14. CDR3 in amino acids: CASIGPTSGRGWEQFF. The CDR3 region has the DNA TGTGCCAGTATTGGGCCGACTAGCGGGAGAGGGTGGGAGCAGTTCTTC.

The V gene is TRBV2, the J gene TRBJ1-2, with 9 bases lining up with TRBD1. Germline loops: CDR1 SNHLY, CDR2 FYNNEI. J gave up 2 bases and V 5 bases, and 3 bases lay outside the gene matches. This CDR3 comprises 14 residues. The CDR3, as DNA: TGTGCCAGCAGTCGACAGGGGGGCAACTATGGCTACACCTTC. As protein: CASSRQGGNYGYTF.

The rearrangement uses TRBV5-4 and TRBJ1-1; D ambiguous. Germline loops: CDR1 SGHNT, CDR2 YYREEE (reference sequence). CDR3 length: 15 amino acids. Deletions cut 0 bases from V and 0 bases from J, with 9 bases between. The DNA for the CDR3 is TGTGCCAGCAGCTTGGACAGCCAGTTGAACACTGAAGCTTTCTTT. This sequence encodes CASSLDSQLNTEAFF.

The table lists this clone with a few counts. The gene calls are TRBV19 and TRBJ1-6; 10 nucleotides agree with TRBD1. Looked up from germline, CDR1 is LNHDA and CDR2 is SQIVND (reference sequence). The V segment lost 4 bases and the J segment 10 bases; nucleotides outside the gene matches: 4. The CDR3 has 14 residues. The chain's CDR3 is CASSTGTGESPLHF. The CDR3 bases are TGTGCCAGTAGTACCGGGACAGGGGAATCACCCCTCCACTTT.

This rearrangement joins TRBV27 to TRBJ1-1; D is possibly TRBD1 (5 bases). V lost 1 base and J lost 1, with 10 bases in between. Germline loops: CDR1 MNHEY, CDR2 SMNVEV (reference sequence). The CDR3 is 15 amino acids. CDR3 nucleotide sequence: TGTGCCAGCAGTTTATATGGACAATCGAACACTGAAGCTTTCTTT. This translates into CASSLYGQSNTEAFF.

V usage is TRBV19 and J usage is TRBJ1-5; TRBD1 matches 11 bases. Trimming at V came to 3 bases and at J to 6 bases, leaving 4 bases not matched to a gene. The CDR3 has 15 residues. CDR1 is LNHDA, CDR2 SQIVND, per germline (reference sequence). The CDR3 nucleotides read TGTGCCAGTAGTATGGACAGGGGGCGCGGTCAGCCCCAGCATTTT. Its protein product is CASSMDRGRGQPQHF.

The gene calls are TRBV2 and TRBJ2-7, with 9 positions matching TRBD2. V was pared by 4 bases and J by 2 bases, with 3 bases of the junction left unmatched. CDR3 length: 14 amino acids. From germline, CDR1 is SNHLY and CDR2 FYNNEI. The CDR3 DNA reads as TGTGCCAGCAGTGGACTAGCGGAGCCCTACGAGCAGTACTTC. As protein: CASSGLAEPYEQYF.

V usage is TRBV27 and J usage is TRBJ2-7; 8 nucleotides align to TRBD1. The V gene end was trimmed by 2 bases and the J gene end by 2 bases; junction bases not matched to a gene: 2. Germline values: CDR1 MNHEY, CDR2 SMNVEV (reference sequence). This CDR3 has 14 amino acids. CDR3 region: CASSLRDRTYEQYF. The CDR3 DNA follows: TGTGCCAGCAGTTTAAGGGACAGGACCTACGAGCAGTACTTC.

In this sample, this clone turned up once. The chain employs TRBV11-1 and TRBJ1-1; 7 bases agree with TRBD1. The CDR3 length is 16 residues. From germline, CDR1 is SGHAT and CDR2 FQDESV (reference sequence). Trimming at V came to 4 bases and at J to 0 bases, leaving 8 bases not matched to a gene. The CDR3, as DNA: TGTGCCAGCAGCTCTAAGGGGGCCCTAATGAACACTGAAGCTTTCTTT. It codes for CASSSKGALMNTEAFF.

The chain carries TRBV5-8 and TRBJ2-5; 7 nucleotides align to TRBD2. CDR1 and CDR2 (germline): SGHTS, YDEGEE. This CDR3 is built from 15 residues. The trim removed 3 bases at V and 2 bases at J, leaving 7 bases unmatched. Here the CDR3 reads CASSSRGGLQETQYF. The CDR3 DNA reads TGTGCCAGCAGCTCGAGGGGAGGGTTACAAGAGACCCAGTACTTC.

In DNA, the CDR3 is TGTGCCAGCAGCTTGAGCGGGCGGGACCTCCTGGGGGGTGAGCAGTTCTTC. The encoded protein is CASSLSGRDLLGGEQFF. The chain combines TRBV5-6 with TRBJ2-1; a possible D gene is TRBD2 (6 bases). Trimming stripped 1 base from V and 9 bases from J, with 23 bases between. Per germline, CDR1 SGHDT and CDR2 YYEEEE. This CDR3 has 17 residues. The full variable domain, with the rest looked up from reference TRBV5-6 and TRBJ2-1, is DAGVTQSPTHLIKTRGQQVTLRCSPKSGHDTVSWYQQALGQGPQFIFQYYEEEERQRGNFPDRFSGHQFPNYSSELNVNALLLGDSALYLCASSLSGRDLLGGEQFFGPGTRLTVL.

The chain recombines TRBV28 with TRBJ2-1, with a weak D call TRBD2 (5 bases). CDR3 length equals 15 residues. Germline values: CDR1 MDHEN, CDR2 SYDVKM. V was cut by 3 bases and J by 0 bases, with 9 bases left in between. CDR3 region: CASSFPGSSYNEQFF. The CDR3 bases are TGTGCCAGCAGTTTCCCGGGGAGCTCCTACAATGAGCAGTTCTTC.

The genes are TRBV27 and TRBJ2-1; D unclear. Deletions cut 5 bases from V and 6 bases from J, with 20 bases between. This CDR3 contains 16 residues. Germline loops: CDR1 MNHEY, CDR2 SMNVEV (reference sequence). As DNA, the CDR3 is TGTGCCAGCAGTCGTCAGTCGGGTAGTCCCGCCAATGAGCAGTTCTTC. Translated: CASSRQSGSPANEQFF.